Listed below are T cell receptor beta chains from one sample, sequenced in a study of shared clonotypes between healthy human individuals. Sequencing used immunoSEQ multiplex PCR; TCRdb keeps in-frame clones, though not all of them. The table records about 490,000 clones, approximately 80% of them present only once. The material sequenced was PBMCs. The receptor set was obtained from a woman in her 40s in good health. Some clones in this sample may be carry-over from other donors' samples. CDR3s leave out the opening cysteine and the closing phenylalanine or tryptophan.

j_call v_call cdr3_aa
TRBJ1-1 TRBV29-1 SVERQGEEAF
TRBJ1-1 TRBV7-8 ASSLVRVANTEAF
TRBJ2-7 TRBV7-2 ASSLAAGGNVY
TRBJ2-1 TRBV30 AWRGGLGGRTYNEQF
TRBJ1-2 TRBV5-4 ASSLGGAANYGYT
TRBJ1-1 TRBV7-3 ASSLQVNTEAF
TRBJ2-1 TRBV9 ASSVTTGQGWHEQF
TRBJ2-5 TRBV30 ATDEGRPGGTQY
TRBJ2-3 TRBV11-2 ASSPRLITDTQY
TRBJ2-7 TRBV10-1 ASPGTGKGNYEQY
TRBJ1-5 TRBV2 ASRDGQGLPNQPQH
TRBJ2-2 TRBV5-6 ASSLGRGNTGELF
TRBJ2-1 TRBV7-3 ASSLNPSGTSYNEQF
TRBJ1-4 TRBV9 ASSVSQGFDEKLF
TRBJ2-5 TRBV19 ASSIGGSETQY
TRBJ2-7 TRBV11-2 ASSFTGRQYEQY
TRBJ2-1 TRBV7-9 ASSLETSGRAREQF
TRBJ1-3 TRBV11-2 ASSLGRSGNTIY
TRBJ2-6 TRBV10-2 ASRRTEANVLT
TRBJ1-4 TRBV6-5 ASSQGGRAEKLF
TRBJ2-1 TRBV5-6 ASSAYRYSSSYNEQF
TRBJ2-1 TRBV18 ASSPPVGSGSINEQF
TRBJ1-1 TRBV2 ASSEVEARDTRDTEAF
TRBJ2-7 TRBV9 ASSPRTQSYEQY
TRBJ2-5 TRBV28 ASSLLAGGGGGETQY
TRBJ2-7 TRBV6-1 ASSASGRADEQY
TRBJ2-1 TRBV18 ASSRGQDNEQF
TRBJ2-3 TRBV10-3 AISAEYGTDTQY
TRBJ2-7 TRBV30 AWSATGDYEQY
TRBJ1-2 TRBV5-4 AGGGHTNYGYT
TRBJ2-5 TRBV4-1 ASSRLLQETQY
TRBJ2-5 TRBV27 ASSTYAQGIQETQY
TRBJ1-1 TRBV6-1 ASSASRATEAF
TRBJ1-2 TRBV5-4 ASSLARKGDYGYT
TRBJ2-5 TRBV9 ASSVSRAQETQY
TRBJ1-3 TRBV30 AWRGQHSGNTIY
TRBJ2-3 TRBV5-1 ASSFTGTSGTDTQY
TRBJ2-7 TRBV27 ASSFPGTLPRYYEQY